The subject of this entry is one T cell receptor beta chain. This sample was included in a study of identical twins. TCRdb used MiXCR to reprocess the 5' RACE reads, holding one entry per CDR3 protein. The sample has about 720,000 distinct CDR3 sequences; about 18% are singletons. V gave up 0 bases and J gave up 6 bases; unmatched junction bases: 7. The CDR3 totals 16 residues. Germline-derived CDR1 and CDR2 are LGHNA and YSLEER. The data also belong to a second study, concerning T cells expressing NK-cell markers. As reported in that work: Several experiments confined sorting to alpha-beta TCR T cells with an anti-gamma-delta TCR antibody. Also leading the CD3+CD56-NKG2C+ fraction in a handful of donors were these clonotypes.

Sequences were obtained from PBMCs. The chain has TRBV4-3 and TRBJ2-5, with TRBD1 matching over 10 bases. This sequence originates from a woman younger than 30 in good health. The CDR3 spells CASSQEPGQGMKTQYF. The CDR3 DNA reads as TGCGCCAGCAGCCAAGAGCCGGGACAGGGGATGAAGACCCAGTACTTC.